This T cell receptor (beta chain) is drawn from a study of shared clonotypes between healthy human individuals. V was clipped by 5 bases and J by 1 base; unmatched bases: 23. Germline CDR1 and CDR2: MDHEN and SYDVKM. This CDR3 spans 22 amino acids. Deep level was the assay's run setting. Genomic DNA (from each subset) was split evenly across several immunoSEQ plates. In replicate PCRs of unsorted PBMC, about 320 ng DNA, some 30,000 T cell genomes, was used. Sequencing used immunoSEQ multiplex PCR; TCRdb keeps in-frame clones, though not all of them. The sample has 450,000 to 500,000 clones, 70% to 85% seen once; the top ten hold 9.5% to 15%. Adult donors, all healthy and HIV-negative, had no recent acute infections or vaccinations.

Material: PBMCs. The receptor was isolated from a woman aged 40 to 49 in good health. Some clones in this sample may be carry-over from other donors' samples. The gene calls are TRBV28 and TRBJ2-3, with 11 bases matching TRBD1. Written as DNA, the CDR3 is TGTGCCAGCAGTGGTTACAGGGACAGGGGGTTCCCAGCGACCCTGGGCACAGATACGCAGTATTTT. It translates to CASSGYRDRGFPATLGTDTQYF.